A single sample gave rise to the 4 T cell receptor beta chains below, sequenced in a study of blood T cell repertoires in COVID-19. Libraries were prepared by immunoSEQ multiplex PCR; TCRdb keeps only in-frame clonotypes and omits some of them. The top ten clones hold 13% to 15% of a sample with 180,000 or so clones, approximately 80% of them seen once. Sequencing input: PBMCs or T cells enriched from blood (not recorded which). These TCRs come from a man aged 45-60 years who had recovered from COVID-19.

In DNA, the CDR3 is TGTGCCAGCACCCTTCTCCGCCGGGGGGCGGGGGAGACCCAGTACTTC. Translating it yields CASTLLRRGAGETQYF. The rearrangement joins TRBV27 to TRBJ2-5; perhaps TRBD2 as D (7 bases). V was clipped by 7 bases and J by 5 bases, with 23 bases between them. CDR3 length: 16 amino acids. Germline CDR1 MNHEY, CDR2 SMNVEV (reference sequence).

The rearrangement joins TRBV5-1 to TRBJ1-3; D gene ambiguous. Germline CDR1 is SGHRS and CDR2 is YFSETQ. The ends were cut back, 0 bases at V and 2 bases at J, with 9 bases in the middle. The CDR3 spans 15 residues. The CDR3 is CASSLEPSTGNTIYF. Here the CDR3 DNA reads TGCGCCAGCAGCTTGGAGCCGAGTACTGGAAACACCATATATTTT.

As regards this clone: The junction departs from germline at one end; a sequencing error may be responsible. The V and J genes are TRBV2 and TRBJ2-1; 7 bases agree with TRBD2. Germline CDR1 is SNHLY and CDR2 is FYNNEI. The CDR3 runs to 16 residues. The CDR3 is CAGRASRFGAGDEQFF. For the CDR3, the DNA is TGTGCCGGCAGAGCATCTCGATTCGGGGCGGGAGATGAGCAGTTCTTC.

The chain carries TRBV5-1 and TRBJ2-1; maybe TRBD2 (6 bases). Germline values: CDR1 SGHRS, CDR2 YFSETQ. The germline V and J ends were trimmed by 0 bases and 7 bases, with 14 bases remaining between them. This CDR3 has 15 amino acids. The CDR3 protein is CASSLVPTEGNEQFF. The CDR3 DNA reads TGCGCCAGCAGCTTGGTTCCGACGGAGGGTAATGAGCAGTTCTTC.